This TCR beta chain was recovered during a study of blood T cell repertoires in COVID-19. Study-level information: Donors in the United States, Italy and Spain gave samples during acute or convalescent COVID-19. Sources were T cells, B-cell-depleted T cells, or PBMCs; the material itself was cDNA or gDNA.

In the original workflow: Reference gene primer amplification gave estimated nucleated cell counts. Assay: immunoSEQ multiplex PCR; the TCRdb copy retains only in-frame clones and omits some. For V, J and clone size, that table is used; D and trimming come from the DNA. The sample records over 250,000 clones, roughly 85% being singletons. CDR1 is MNHEY and CDR2 is SVGAGI in the germline V gene. The ends lost 5 bases at V and 4 bases at J; junction bases unmatched: 6. This CDR3 comprises 15 residues. This receptor was identified in a woman between 65 and 79 years old with acute or convalescent COVID-19. This chain links TRBV6-5 with TRBJ2-2, with 8 bases fitting TRBD1. The sample was peripheral blood. CDR3 loop: CASSTDRVATGELFF. In DNA, the CDR3 is TGTGCCAGCAGTACGGACAGGGTTGCCACCGGGGAGCTGTTTTTT.